This paragraph reports one TCR beta chain. Antigen: not known. V gave up 3 bases and J gave up 4 bases, with 7 bases separating them. Germline values: CDR1 LGHDT, CDR2 YNNKEL (reference sequence). CDR3 length: 14 residues. This entry is derived from a study of T cell responses to AZD1222 COVID-19 vaccine. Regarding the study as a whole: Females outnumbered males among donors, who were mostly white British; clonal diversity was possibly underestimated.

The repertoire was sequenced with immunoSEQ multiplex PCR; TCRdb's copy has only in-frame clones and lacks some. The data hold over 100,000 clones, with 70% to 90% observed a single time. This rearrangement joins TRBV3-1 (or the pseudogene TRBV3-2) to TRBJ1-6; no reliable D call. The specimen was peripheral blood, collected on day 0 of AZD1222 vaccination. The TCR sequence derives from an adult in good health. The CDR3 sequence: CASSQDVYNSPLHF. DNA of the CDR3: TGTGCCAGCAGCCAGGACGTGTATAATTCACCCCTCCACTTT.